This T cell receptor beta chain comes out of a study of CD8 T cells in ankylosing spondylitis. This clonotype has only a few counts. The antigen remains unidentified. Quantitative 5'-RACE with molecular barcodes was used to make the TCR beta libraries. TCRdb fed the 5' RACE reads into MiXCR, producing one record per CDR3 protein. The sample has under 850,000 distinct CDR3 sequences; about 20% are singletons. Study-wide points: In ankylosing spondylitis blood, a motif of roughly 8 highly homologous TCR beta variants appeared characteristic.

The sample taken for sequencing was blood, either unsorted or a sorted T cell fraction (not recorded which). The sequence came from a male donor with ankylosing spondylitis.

The CDR3 DNA reads TGTGCCATCAGTGAATCTGGGGCCGAATACAATGAGCAGTTCTTC. Translation gives CAISESGAEYNEQFF. V is TRBV10-3 and J is TRBJ2-1; TRBD1 might be the D (5 bases). The CDR3 extends over 15 amino acids. With 3 bases removed from V and 4 bases from J, the gap between germline ends came to 13 bases. Germline loops: CDR1 ENHRY, CDR2 SYGVKD.